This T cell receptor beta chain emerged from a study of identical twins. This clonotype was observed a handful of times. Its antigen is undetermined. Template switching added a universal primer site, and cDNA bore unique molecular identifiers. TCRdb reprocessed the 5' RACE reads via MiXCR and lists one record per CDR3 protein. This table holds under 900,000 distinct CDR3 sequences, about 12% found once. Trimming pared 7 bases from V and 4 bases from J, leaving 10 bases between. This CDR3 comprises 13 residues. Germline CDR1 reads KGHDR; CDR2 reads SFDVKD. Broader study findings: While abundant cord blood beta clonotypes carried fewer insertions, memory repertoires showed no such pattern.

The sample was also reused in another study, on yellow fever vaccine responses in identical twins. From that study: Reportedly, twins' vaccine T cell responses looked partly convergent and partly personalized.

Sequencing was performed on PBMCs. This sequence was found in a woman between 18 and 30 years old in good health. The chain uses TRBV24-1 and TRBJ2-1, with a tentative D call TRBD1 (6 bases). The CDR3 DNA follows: TGTGCCACCAGCGGGACACCTTACAATGAGCAGTTCTTC. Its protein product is CATSGTPYNEQFF.